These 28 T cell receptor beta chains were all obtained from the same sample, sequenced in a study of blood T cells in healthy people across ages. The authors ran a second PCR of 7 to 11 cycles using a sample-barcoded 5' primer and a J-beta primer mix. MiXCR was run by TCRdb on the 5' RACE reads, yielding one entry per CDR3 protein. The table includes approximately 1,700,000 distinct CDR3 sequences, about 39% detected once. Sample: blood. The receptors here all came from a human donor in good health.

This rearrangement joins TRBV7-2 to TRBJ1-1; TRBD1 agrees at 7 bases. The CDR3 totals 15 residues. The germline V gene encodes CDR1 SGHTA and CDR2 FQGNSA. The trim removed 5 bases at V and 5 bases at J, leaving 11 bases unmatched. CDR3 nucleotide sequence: TGTGCCAGCAGCAAGAGGCGGGACAGCCCGACTGAAGCTTTCTTT. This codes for CASSKRRDSPTEAFF.

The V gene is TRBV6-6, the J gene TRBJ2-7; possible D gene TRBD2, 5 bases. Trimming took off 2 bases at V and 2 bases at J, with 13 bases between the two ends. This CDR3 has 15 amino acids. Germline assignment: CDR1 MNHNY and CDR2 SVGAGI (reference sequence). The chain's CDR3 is CASSYIGVGTYEQYF. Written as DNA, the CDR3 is TGTGCCAGCAGTTACATCGGGGTAGGAACCTACGAGCAGTACTTC.

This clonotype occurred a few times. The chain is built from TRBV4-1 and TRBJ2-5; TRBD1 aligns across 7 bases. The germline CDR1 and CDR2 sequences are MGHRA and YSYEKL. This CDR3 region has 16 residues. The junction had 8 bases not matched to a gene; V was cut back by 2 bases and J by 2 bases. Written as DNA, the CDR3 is TGCGCCAGCAGCCAACTCCCGGGACAGAAGCAAGAGACCCAGTACTTC. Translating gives CASSQLPGQKQETQYF.

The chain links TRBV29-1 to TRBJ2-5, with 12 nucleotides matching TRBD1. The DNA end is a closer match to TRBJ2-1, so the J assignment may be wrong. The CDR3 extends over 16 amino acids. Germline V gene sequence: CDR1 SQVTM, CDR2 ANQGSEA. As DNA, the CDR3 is TGCAGCGCTGGGGACAGGGGGCTTGGAAACCAAGAGACCCAGTTCTTC. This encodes CSAGDRGLGNQETQFF.

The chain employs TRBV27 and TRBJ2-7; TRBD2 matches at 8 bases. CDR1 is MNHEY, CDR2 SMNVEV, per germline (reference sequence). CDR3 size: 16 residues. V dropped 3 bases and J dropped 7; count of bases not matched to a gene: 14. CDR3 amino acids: CASSFIAAGGVLEQYF. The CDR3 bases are TGTGCCAGCAGTTTTATTGCGGCGGGGGGAGTTTTGGAGCAGTACTTC.

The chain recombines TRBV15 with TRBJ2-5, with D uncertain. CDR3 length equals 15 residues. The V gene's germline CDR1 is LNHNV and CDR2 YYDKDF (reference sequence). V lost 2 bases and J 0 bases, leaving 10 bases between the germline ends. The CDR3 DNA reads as TGTGCCACCAGCAGATCCGACTTGTACCAAGAGACCCAGTACTTC. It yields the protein CATSRSDLYQETQYF.

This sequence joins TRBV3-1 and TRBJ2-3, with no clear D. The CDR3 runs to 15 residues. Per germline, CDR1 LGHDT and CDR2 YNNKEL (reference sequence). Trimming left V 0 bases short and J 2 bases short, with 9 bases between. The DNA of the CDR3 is TGTGCCAGCAGCCAAGAGTTGGGTTTCACAGATACGCAGTATTTT. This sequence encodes CASSQELGFTDTQYF.

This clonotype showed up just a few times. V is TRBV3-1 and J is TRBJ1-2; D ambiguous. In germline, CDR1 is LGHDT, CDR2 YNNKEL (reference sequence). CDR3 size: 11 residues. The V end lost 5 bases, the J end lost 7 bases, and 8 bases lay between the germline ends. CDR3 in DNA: TGTGCCAGCAGCTTTAAGCTTGGCTACACCTTC. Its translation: CASSFKLGYTF.

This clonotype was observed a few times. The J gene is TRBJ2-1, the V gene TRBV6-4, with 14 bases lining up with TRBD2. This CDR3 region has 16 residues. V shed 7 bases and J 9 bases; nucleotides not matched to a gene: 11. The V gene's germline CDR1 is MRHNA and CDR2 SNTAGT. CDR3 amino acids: CASTRTSGGNLGEQFF. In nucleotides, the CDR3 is TGTGCCAGCACCAGGACTAGCGGGGGGAATTTGGGTGAGCAGTTCTTC.

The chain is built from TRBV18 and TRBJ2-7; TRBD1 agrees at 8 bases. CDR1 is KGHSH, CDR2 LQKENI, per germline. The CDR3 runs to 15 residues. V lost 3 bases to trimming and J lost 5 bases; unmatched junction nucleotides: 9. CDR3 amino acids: CASSPDRVDLDEQYF. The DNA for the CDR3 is TGTGCCAGCTCACCGGACAGGGTCGATCTCGACGAGCAGTACTTC.

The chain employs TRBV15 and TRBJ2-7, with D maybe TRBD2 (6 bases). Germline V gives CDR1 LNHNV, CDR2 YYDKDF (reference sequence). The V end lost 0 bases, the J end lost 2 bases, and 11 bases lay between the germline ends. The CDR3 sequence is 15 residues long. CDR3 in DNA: TGTGCCACCAGCAGAGAAGGAGCGGGCGCCTACGAGCAGTACTTC. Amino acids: CATSREGAGAYEQYF.

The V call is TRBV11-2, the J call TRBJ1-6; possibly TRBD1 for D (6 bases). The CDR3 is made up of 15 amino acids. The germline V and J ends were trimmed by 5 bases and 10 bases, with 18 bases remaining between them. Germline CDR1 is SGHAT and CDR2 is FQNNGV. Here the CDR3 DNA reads TGTGCCAGCAGCCCCGGGGGGCAGGGAGAGTCACCCCTCCACTTT. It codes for CASSPGGQGESPLHF.

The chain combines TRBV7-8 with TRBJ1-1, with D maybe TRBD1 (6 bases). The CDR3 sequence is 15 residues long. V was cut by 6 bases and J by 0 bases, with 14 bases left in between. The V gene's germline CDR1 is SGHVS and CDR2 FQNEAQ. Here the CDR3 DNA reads TGTGCCAGCAGGATATCAGGGGTTTTGAACACTGAAGCTTTCTTT. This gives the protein CASRISGVLNTEAFF.

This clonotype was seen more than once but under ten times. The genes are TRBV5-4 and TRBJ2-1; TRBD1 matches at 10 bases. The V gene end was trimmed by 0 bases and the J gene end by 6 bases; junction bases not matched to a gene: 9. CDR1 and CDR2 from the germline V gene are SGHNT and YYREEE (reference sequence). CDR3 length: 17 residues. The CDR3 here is CASSLGVFDRGRNEQFF. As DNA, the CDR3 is TGTGCCAGCAGCTTGGGGGTATTTGACAGGGGGCGCAATGAGCAGTTCTTC.

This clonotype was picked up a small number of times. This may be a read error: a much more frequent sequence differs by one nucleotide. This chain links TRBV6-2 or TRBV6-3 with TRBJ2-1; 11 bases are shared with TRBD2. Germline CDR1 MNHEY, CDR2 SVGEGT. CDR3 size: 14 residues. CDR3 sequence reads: CVSSGTSGYNEQFF. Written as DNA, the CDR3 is TGTGTCAGCAGTGGGACTAGCGGTTACAATGAGCAGTTCTTC.

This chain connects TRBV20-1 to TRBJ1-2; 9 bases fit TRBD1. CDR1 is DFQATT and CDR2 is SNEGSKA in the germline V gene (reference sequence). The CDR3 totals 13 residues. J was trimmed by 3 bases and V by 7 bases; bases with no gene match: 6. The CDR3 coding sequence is TGCAGTGGTGGACAGGGGTGGGACTATGGCTACACCTTC. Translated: CSGGQGWDYGYTF.

The CDR3 nucleotides read TGCAGTGCCCAGTGGGGGGGCGCGACCCAGTACTTC. This translates into CSAQWGGATQYF. V is TRBV20-1 and J is TRBJ2-5, with D tentatively TRBD2 (7 bases). Trimming left V 6 bases short and J 7 bases short, with 15 bases between. CDR3 length: 12 residues. Germline V CDR1 and CDR2: DFQATT, SNEGSKA (reference sequence).

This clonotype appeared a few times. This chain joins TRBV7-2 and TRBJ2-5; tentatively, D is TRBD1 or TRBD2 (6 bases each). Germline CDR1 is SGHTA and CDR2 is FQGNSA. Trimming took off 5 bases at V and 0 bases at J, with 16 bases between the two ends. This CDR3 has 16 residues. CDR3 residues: CASSRGGGLYQETQYF. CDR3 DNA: TGTGCCAGCAGCCGTGGAGGGGGTTTGTACCAAGAGACCCAGTACTTC.

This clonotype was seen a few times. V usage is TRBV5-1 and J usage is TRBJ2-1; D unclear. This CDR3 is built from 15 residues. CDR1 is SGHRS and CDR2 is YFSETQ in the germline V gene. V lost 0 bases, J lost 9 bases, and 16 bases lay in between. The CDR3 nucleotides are TGCGCCAGCAGCTTGGCCAAGGACCTGGGTGTTGAGCAGTTCTTC. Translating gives CASSLAKDLGVEQFF.

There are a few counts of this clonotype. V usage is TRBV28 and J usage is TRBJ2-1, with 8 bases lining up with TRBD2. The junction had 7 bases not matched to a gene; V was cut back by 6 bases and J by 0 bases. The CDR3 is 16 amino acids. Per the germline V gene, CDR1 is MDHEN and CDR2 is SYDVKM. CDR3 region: CASRGQAGASYNEQFF. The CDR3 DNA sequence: TGTGCCAGCAGAGGCCAAGCGGGGGCCTCCTACAATGAGCAGTTCTTC.

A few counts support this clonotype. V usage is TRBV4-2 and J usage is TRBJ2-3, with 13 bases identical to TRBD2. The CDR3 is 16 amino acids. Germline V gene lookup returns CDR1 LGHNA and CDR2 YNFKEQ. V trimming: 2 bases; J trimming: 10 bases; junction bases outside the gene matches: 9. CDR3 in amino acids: CASSQQTGLAGKAQYF. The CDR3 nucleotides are TGTGCCAGCAGCCAACAAACGGGACTAGCGGGGAAAGCGCAGTATTTT.

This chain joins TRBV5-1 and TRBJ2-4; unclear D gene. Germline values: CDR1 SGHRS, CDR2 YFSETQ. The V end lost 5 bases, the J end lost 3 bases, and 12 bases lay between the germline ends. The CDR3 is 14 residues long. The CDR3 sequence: CASRTGVGKNIQYF. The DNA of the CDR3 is TGCGCCAGCAGGACCGGCGTTGGCAAAAACATTCAGTACTTC.

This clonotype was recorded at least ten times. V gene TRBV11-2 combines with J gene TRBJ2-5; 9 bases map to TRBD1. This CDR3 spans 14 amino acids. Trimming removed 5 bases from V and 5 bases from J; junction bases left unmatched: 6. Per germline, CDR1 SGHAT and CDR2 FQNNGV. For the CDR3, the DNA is TGTGCCAGCAGCCGGACAGGGGCTGGGGAGACCCAGTACTTC. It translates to CASSRTGAGETQYF.

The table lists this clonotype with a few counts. The CDR3 nucleotides are TGTGCCAGCAGCCCCTCGTTCGACAGGACTGATGGCTACACCTTC. Its protein product is CASSPSFDRTDGYTF. The chain is built from TRBV7-9 and TRBJ1-2, with D possibly matching TRBD1 (6 bases). Germline loops: CDR1 SEHNR, CDR2 FQNEAQ (reference sequence). The CDR3 is 15 amino acids. The V and J ends lost 5 bases and 6 bases respectively, with 19 bases between them.

The DNA of the CDR3 is TGTGCCAGCGGGACAGGAGATAATGAAAAACTGTTTTTT. It yields the protein CASGTGDNEKLFF. The chain is built from TRBV6-6 and TRBJ1-4, with 8 positions matching TRBD1. The germline gives CDR1 MNHNY, CDR2 SVGAGI (reference sequence). Unmatched junction bases numbered 3, after V lost 8 bases and J lost 4 bases. The length of the CDR3 is 13 residues.

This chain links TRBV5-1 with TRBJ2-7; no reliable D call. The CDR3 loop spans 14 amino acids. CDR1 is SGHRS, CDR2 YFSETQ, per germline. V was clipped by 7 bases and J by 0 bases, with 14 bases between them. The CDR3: CASRGSTHSYEQYF. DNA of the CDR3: TGCGCCAGCCGTGGGTCAACCCACTCCTACGAGCAGTACTTC.

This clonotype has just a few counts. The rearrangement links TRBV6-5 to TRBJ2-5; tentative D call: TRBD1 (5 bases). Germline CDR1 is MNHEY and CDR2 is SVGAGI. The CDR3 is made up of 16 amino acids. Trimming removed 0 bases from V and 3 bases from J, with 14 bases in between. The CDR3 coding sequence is TGTGCCAGCAGTTACTCGAGTAGGGGTACGAAAGAGACCCAGTACTTC. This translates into CASSYSSRGTKETQYF.

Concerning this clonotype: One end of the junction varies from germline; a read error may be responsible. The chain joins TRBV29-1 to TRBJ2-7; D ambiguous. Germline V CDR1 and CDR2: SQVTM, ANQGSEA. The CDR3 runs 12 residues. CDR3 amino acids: CNVEVADYEQYF. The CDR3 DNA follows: TGCAACGTTGAGGTCGCGGACTACGAGCAGTACTTC.